This TCR beta chain was found in a study of T cell responses to AZD1222 COVID-19 vaccine. General study findings and limits: Among spike-specific TCRs, nearly half reportedly target unmutated variant regions. White British people made up most donors, females outnumbered males, and clonal diversity was possibly underestimated.

The CDR3 spans 16 residues. The trim removed 5 bases at V and 2 bases at J, leaving 9 bases unmatched. Germline V gives CDR1 SGHAT, CDR2 FQNNGV. Regarding this clone: Its antigen is as yet unknown.

The data were produced by immunoSEQ multiplex PCR, yet TCRdb's version contains in-frame clones alone and is incomplete. The repertoire holds fewer than 110,000 clones, with more than 75% as singletons. This receptor was taken from an adult in good health. The chain couples TRBV11-2 to TRBJ1-2; the match to TRBD1 covers 9 bases. The specimen comprised peripheral blood, sampled on day 0 of AZD1222 vaccination. This chain's CDR3 is CASSLTGTGINYGYTF. The CDR3 region has the DNA TGTGCCAGCAGCCTAACCGGGACAGGGATCAACTATGGCTACACCTTC. The variable domain in full, with the rest retrieved from reference TRBV11-2 and TRBJ1-2, is EAGVAQSPRYKIIEKRQSVAFWCNPISGHATLYWYQQILGQGPKLLIQFQNNGVVDDSQLPKDRFSAERLKGVDSTLKIQPAKLEDSAVYLCASSLTGTGINYGYTFGSGTRLTVV.